Included here is one T cell receptor (beta chain) sequence, with context. The target antigen is unknown. A much larger clone lies a single base off, so this may be a read error. Study-wide results and caveats: In terms of TCR gene usage, tumor memory CD4+ T cells clustered together with blood and lymph node memory CD4+ cells, as well as with lymph node naive CD4+ cells.

There are 15 residues in the CDR3. From germline, CDR1 is SEHNR and CDR2 FQNEAQ (reference sequence). V lost 5 bases to trimming and J lost 3 bases, with 13 bases between them. Semi-nested PCR with Nested Universal Primer A followed constant-region reverse priming of full-length variable regions. MiXCR was run by TCRdb on the 5' RACE reads, yielding one entry per CDR3 protein. Of some 5,800 distinct CDR3 sequences listed, roughly 34% are singletons. Sequencing used naive CD4+ T cells sorted from a lymph node. The subset was: naive CD4+ T cells, CD4+CD45RA+CD25-. This chain connects TRBV7-9 to TRBJ2-2; maybe TRBD2 (6 bases). This TCR derives from a female donor with breast cancer. The CDR3 DNA follows: TGTGCCAGCAGCACCGGGGAGGTGGACACCGGGGAGCTGTTTTTT. The encoded protein is CASSTGEVDTGELFF.